Presented here are 24 T cell receptor beta chains from one specimen sequenced in a study of CD8 T cells in ankylosing spondylitis. Each CDR3 protein gets one entry after TCRdb re-called the 5' RACE reads with MiXCR. The sample holds about 400,000 distinct CDR3 sequences; approximately 22% are singletons and the top ten take approximately 14%. Sequencing used blood, either unsorted or a sorted T cell fraction (not recorded which). The receptor source for this set is a male donor with ankylosing spondylitis or in good health (not recorded which).

This clonotype was seen a few times. V is TRBV29-1 and J is TRBJ2-5; D ambiguous. This CDR3 has 15 residues. Germline V gives CDR1 SQVTM, CDR2 ANQGSEA. Trimming pared 3 bases from V and 1 base from J, leaving 15 bases between. The CDR3 DNA is TGCAGCGTTGACTATTGGGCAACTTCCCAAGAGACCCAGTACTTC. This sequence encodes CSVDYWATSQETQYF.

The chain employs TRBV20-1 and TRBJ2-2; D ambiguous. The CDR3 extends over 14 amino acids. The germline V gene encodes CDR1 DFQATT and CDR2 SNEGSKA (reference sequence). The ends were cut back, 5 bases at V and 1 base at J, with 11 bases in the middle. CDR3 sequence (DNA): TGCAGTGCTCCCCGGGCGGTGAACACCGGGGAGCTGTTTTTT. Its translation: CSAPRAVNTGELFF.

The chain recombines TRBV6-1 with TRBJ2-3; TRBD2 matches at 8 bases. Germline CDR1 reads MNHNS; CDR2 reads SASEGT. V was pared by 5 bases and J by 0 bases, with 7 bases of the junction left unmatched. This CDR3 has 16 residues. CDR3: CASSPRIAGSTDTQYF. CDR3 DNA: TGTGCCAGCAGTCCCCGGATAGCGGGGAGCACAGATACGCAGTATTTT.

This clonotype was seen only a few times. This chain connects TRBV5-1 to TRBJ2-7; D is perhaps TRBD2 (6 bases). CDR1 is SGHRS, CDR2 YFSETQ, per germline. The CDR3 is 16 amino acids. V lost 0 bases, J lost 2 bases, and 15 bases lay in between. The CDR3 spells CASSLAPLGGTYEQYF. DNA for the CDR3: TGCGCCAGCAGCTTGGCCCCACTAGGAGGGACCTACGAGCAGTACTTC.

This clonotype showed up just a few times. The chain combines TRBV4-1 with TRBJ2-7, with a weak D call TRBD2 (6 bases). Trimming removed 3 bases at V and 3 bases at J, with 12 bases between. CDR3 length: 14 amino acids. Germline V gene sequence: CDR1 MGHRA, CDR2 YSYEKL. CDR3 region: CASSHPGLSYEQYF. The CDR3 bases are TGCGCCAGCAGCCATCCGGGACTGAGCTACGAGCAGTACTTC.

This clonotype was seen just once. The V call is TRBV27, the J call TRBJ1-2, with 7 bases identical to TRBD1. Per the germline V gene, CDR1 is MNHEY and CDR2 is SMNVEV (reference sequence). Trimming at V came to 0 bases and at J to 4 bases, leaving 2 bases not matched to a gene. The CDR3 sequence is 14 residues long. The CDR3 DNA sequence: TGTGCCAGCAGTTTATCCAGGACAGGCTATGGCTACACCTTC. Encoded protein: CASSLSRTGYGYTF.

This sequence joins TRBV2 and TRBJ2-2, with no clear D. This CDR3 contains 13 residues. The germline V gene has CDR1 SNHLY and CDR2 FYNNEI. The V end lost 8 bases, the J end lost 0 bases, and 7 bases lay between the germline ends. CDR3 in amino acids: CASDTTNTGELFF. The CDR3 nucleotides read TGTGCCAGCGACACGACGAACACCGGGGAGCTGTTTTTT. Variable domain in full (rest from reference TRBV2 and TRBJ2-2): EPEVTQTPSHQVTQMGQEVILRCVPISNHLYFYWYRQILGQKVEFLVSFYNNEISEKSEIFDDQFSVERPDGSNFTLKIRSTKLEDSAMYFCASDTTNTGELFFGEGSRLTVL.

This clonotype was counted a single time. This chain joins TRBV12-3 or TRBV12-4 and TRBJ2-2, with D unclear. Trimming removed 6 bases from V and 8 bases from J, with 7 bases in between. The CDR3 is made up of 11 amino acids. CDR3: CASRSPGELFF. In DNA, the CDR3 is TGTGCCAGCAGGTCTCCGGGGGAGCTGTTTTTT.

This clonotype appeared a few times. This chain uses TRBV10-2 with TRBJ1-1; 9 bases map to TRBD1. With 7 bases clipped from V and 13 bases from J, the junction kept 13 bases outside the gene matches. The germline V gene encodes CDR1 WSHSY and CDR2 SAAADI. The length of the CDR3 is 13 residues. The CDR3 DNA reads TGCGCCAGCACCGAGGGGGGACAGGGTACGTTTTTCTTT. It codes for CASTEGGQGTFFF.

The table lists this clonotype with a few counts. CDR3 sequence: CASSLAQGGGAKQYF. In DNA, the CDR3 is TGTGCCAGCAGTTTAGCGCAAGGCGGGGGCGCCAAGCAGTACTTC. The chain joins TRBV12-3 or TRBV12-4 to TRBJ2-7; a possible D gene is TRBD2 (7 bases). Trimming took 0 bases from V and 8 from J, leaving 17 bases between them. The CDR3 has 15 amino acids.

The chain joins TRBV4-1 to TRBJ2-7; 8 bases line up with TRBD1. CDR1 and CDR2 from the germline V gene are MGHRA and YSYEKL. The trim removed 1 base at V and 2 bases at J, leaving 4 bases unmatched. This CDR3 has 15 residues. DNA of the CDR3: TGCGCCAGCAGCCAAGGACAGGGGCCCACCTACGAGCAGTACTTC. It encodes CASSQGQGPTYEQYF.

This clonotype appeared a few times. This chain links TRBV12-3 or TRBV12-4 with TRBJ2-7, with D uncertain. Trimming removed 5 bases from V and 1 base from J, with 9 bases in between. This CDR3 comprises 13 residues. The CDR3 loop reads CASSGSRSYEQYF. Written as DNA, the CDR3 is TGTGCCAGCAGTGGATCTAGGTCCTACGAGCAGTACTTC.

In its sample, this clonotype was seen a few times. The V call is TRBV7-9, the J call TRBJ2-2; a weak D match, TRBD1 (5 bases). Trimming stripped 4 bases from V and 0 bases from J, with 9 bases between. Germline CDR1 reads SEHNR; CDR2 reads FQNEAQ (reference sequence). This CDR3 spans 15 amino acids. DNA for the CDR3: TGTGCCAGCAGCTCCAGGGTAACGAACACCGGGGAGCTGTTTTTT. Translating gives CASSSRVTNTGELFF.

This clonotype was observed a handful of times. The chain joins TRBV7-2 to TRBJ2-3; 11 bases align to TRBD2. CDR1 and CDR2 from the germline V gene are SGHTA and FQGNSA. The CDR3 consists of 15 residues. Unmatched junction bases numbered 2, after V lost 3 bases and J lost 3 bases. For the CDR3, the DNA is TGTGCCAGCAGCTTTAGCGGGGGGGCTACAGATACGCAGTATTTT. Translated: CASSFSGGATDTQYF.

This clonotype was counted a few times. V is TRBV7-6 and J is TRBJ2-2; 7 bases line up with TRBD2. Germline V CDR1 and CDR2: SGHVS, FNYEAQ. With V trimmed by 4 bases and J by 1 base, 6 bases remained unmatched. This CDR3 region has 16 residues. The CDR3 DNA reads TGTGCCAGCAGCTCCGATACGGGAGGGAACACCGGGGAGCTGTTTTTT. The encoded protein is CASSSDTGGNTGELFF.

The J gene is TRBJ2-1, the V gene TRBV4-1; 8 bases align to TRBD1. The germline CDR1 and CDR2 sequences are MGHRA and YSYEKL. The CDR3 runs 16 residues. J was trimmed by 5 bases and V by 3 bases; bases with no gene match: 9. The CDR3 region has the DNA TGCGCCAGCAGCCACCCGCGACAGGGGAGTCACAATGAGCAGTTCTTC. It specifies CASSHPRQGSHNEQFF.

The V gene is TRBV29-1, the J gene TRBJ2-5; 7 bases line up with TRBD1. Germline V gives CDR1 SQVTM, CDR2 ANQGSEA. The CDR3 totals 13 residues. V shed 7 bases and J 1 base; nucleotides not matched to a gene: 6. The CDR3 is CSARGGVQETQYF. The CDR3 region has the DNA TGCAGCGCCCGAGGGGGCGTCCAAGAGACCCAGTACTTC.

In this sample, this clonotype turned up a few times. The V call is TRBV5-4, the J call TRBJ1-1; a weak D match, TRBD1 (5 bases). This CDR3 spans 13 amino acids. Trimming took 5 bases from V and 4 from J, leaving 12 bases between them. Germline values: CDR1 SGHNT, CDR2 YYREEE (reference sequence). CDR3 loop: CASRTRESTEAFF. As DNA, the CDR3 is TGTGCCAGCAGGACCAGGGAGAGCACTGAAGCTTTCTTT.

Only a few counts were recorded for this clonotype. This chain uses TRBV10-3 with TRBJ2-7; D unresolved. CDR1 ENHRY and CDR2 SYGVKD come from the germline V gene. Trimming took 2 bases from V and 2 from J, leaving 13 bases between them. The CDR3 has 15 residues. The CDR3 DNA reads TGTGCCATCAGTGAGCCGGACGAAAATCCCTACGAGCAGTACTTC. It translates to CAISEPDENPYEQYF.

The chain combines TRBV7-8 with TRBJ2-1; D unclear. Deletions cut 5 bases from V and 5 bases from J, with 10 bases between. Germline-derived CDR1 and CDR2 are SGHVS and FQNEAQ. The length of the CDR3 is 13 residues. CDR3 sequence (DNA): TGTGCCAGCAGCCTAATAAGCGACAATGAGCAGTTCTTC. Translating gives CASSLISDNEQFF.

The V call is TRBV7-9, the J call TRBJ2-2; no firm D call. The length of the CDR3 is 15 residues. Trimming pared 1 base from V and 2 bases from J, leaving 8 bases between. CDR1 is SEHNR and CDR2 is FQNEAQ in the germline V gene (reference sequence). The CDR3 DNA reads TGTGCCAGCAGCTTAGTCAAGGTCAACACCGGGGAGCTGTTTTTT. Translating gives CASSLVKVNTGELFF.

This clonotype has only a few counts. The V call is TRBV12-3 or TRBV12-4, the J call TRBJ1-2; 8 bases map to TRBD1. The V and J ends lost 7 bases and 2 bases, in that order; junction bases with no gene match: 12. The length of the CDR3 is 16 residues. The CDR3 here is CASTSPDRVLNYGYTF. The CDR3 nucleotides read TGTGCCAGCACCTCCCCGGACAGGGTCTTAAACTATGGCTACACCTTC.

This clonotype was detected a few times. This chain connects TRBV7-2 to TRBJ2-3, with 9 bases identical to TRBD2. The CDR3 consists of 15 residues. J gave up 3 bases and V 5 bases, and 6 bases lay outside the gene matches. Germline loops: CDR1 SGHTA, CDR2 FQGNSA. The CDR3 spells CASSDVAGGTDTQYF. The DNA for the CDR3 is TGTGCCAGCAGCGACGTGGCGGGGGGGACAGATACGCAGTATTTT.

CDR3 protein: CASNEGPATEAFF. For the CDR3, the DNA is TGTGCCAGTAATGAGGGTCCGGCCACTGAAGCTTTCTTT. The chain joins TRBV2 to TRBJ1-1; no firm D call. CDR1 and CDR2 from the germline V gene are SNHLY and FYNNEI. Trimming left V 9 bases short and J 4 bases short, with 15 bases between. The CDR3 sequence is 13 residues long.